This T cell receptor beta chain came from a study of graft-versus-host responses after intestinal transplantation. As for the study in general: The study gave all recipients anti-thymocyte globulin induction, then tacrolimus and steroids for 2 to 3 years.

The study's findings and limits: Declines in HvG clones occurring early post-transplant were associated with peak circulating GvH clone levels. GvH clones appeared in recipient marrow, some first in ileum or blood.

The protocol was immunoSEQ multiplex PCR, while the TCRdb copy is restricted to in-frame clones and leaves out a portion. The sample records approximately 9,500 clones, roughly 92% being singletons. With regard to this clone: Its target is unknown.

Germline loops: CDR1 SGDLS, CDR2 YYNGEE. Between the trimmed V and J ends, which lost 0 bases and 7 bases, there was a span of 11 bases. This CDR3 has 14 residues. The sequencing used PBMCs, collected around 40 days after intestinal transplantation. The sequence derives from a human patient who received an intestinal transplant, so some T cells may come from the graft donor. The chain joins TRBV9 to TRBJ2-1; D is ambiguous. CDR3 sequence (DNA): TGTGCCAGCAGCGTAGATTTATGGGCAAATGAGCAGTTCTTC. This codes for CASSVDLWANEQFF.